One sample yielded the 18 T cell receptor beta chains listed below, sequenced in a study of CD8 T cells in Susac syndrome. RNA amounts of about 0.5 to 1 ug underwent reverse transcription with random hexamers. TCRdb recomputed calls from the immunoSEQ multiplex PCR reads with MiXCR, one row per CDR3 protein. The repertoire has 80,000 to 95,000 distinct CDR3 sequences, 94% of them found once; the top ten carry approximately 0.9%. The material sequenced was CD8+ T cells from PBMCs. The receptors were sampled from a human donor with Susac syndrome.

The chain uses TRBV4-2 and TRBJ1-4; D is perhaps TRBD1 (6 bases). Germline CDR1 LGHNA, CDR2 YNFKEQ. The CDR3 length is 15 residues. Trimming took 0 bases from V and 5 from J, leaving 10 bases between them. The CDR3 is CASSQDKDSNEKLFF. CDR3 sequence (DNA): TGTGCCAGCAGCCAAGATAAGGACAGCAATGAAAAACTGTTTTTT.

This chain uses TRBV10-3 with TRBJ1-2; D is possibly TRBD1 (5 bases). Germline loops: CDR1 ENHRY, CDR2 SYGVKD. V was shortened by 5 bases and J by 2 bases, with 15 bases between the two germline ends. This CDR3 contains 15 residues. CDR3 protein: CAISNPTGTNYGYTF. The CDR3 DNA sequence: TGTGCCATCAGTAACCCCACCGGGACCAACTATGGCTACACCTTC.

This clonotype was counted once. The gene calls are TRBV12-3 or TRBV12-4 and TRBJ2-7, with 7 bases lining up with TRBD1. V was pared by 2 bases and J by 2 bases, with 3 bases of the junction left unmatched. CDR3 size: 14 residues. The CDR3 region is CASSLLGQTYEQYF. As DNA, the CDR3 is TGTGCCAGCAGTTTATTGGGACAGACCTACGAGCAGTACTTC.

CDR3 nucleotide sequence: TGTGCCAGCAGTCCAGGGTTCGAGCAGTACTTC. The encoded protein is CASSPGFEQYF. The genes are TRBV7-9 and TRBJ2-7, with a tentative D call TRBD1 (5 bases). The CDR3 totals 11 residues. Germline CDR1 reads SEHNR; CDR2 reads FQNEAQ (reference sequence). Deletions cut 6 bases from V and 6 bases from J, with 9 bases between.

The chain uses TRBV6-2 or TRBV6-3 and TRBJ2-7; D remains unclear. The V gene's germline CDR1 is MNHEY and CDR2 SVGEGT. The CDR3 has 12 amino acids. Trimming took off 3 bases at V and 5 bases at J, with 8 bases between the two ends. The CDR3 coding sequence is TGTGCCAGCAGTTATTTGGAAGACGAGCAGTACTTC. Its translation: CASSYLEDEQYF.

The DNA of the CDR3 is TGTGCCAGCAGCTTAGAGTACGACAGGGGCTACGAGCAGTACTTC. As protein: CASSLEYDRGYEQYF. The chain has TRBV7-9 and TRBJ2-7; 8 nucleotides match TRBD1. J gave up 3 bases and V 1 base, and 5 bases lay outside the gene matches. This CDR3 is built from 15 residues. Looked up from germline, CDR1 is SEHNR and CDR2 is FQNEAQ (reference sequence).

V is TRBV4-3 and J is TRBJ2-3; TRBD2 might be the D (6 bases). Trimming took 1 base from V and 2 from J, leaving 13 bases between them. Germline assignment: CDR1 LGHNA and CDR2 YSLEER. This CDR3 is 16 amino acids long. The CDR3 sequence is CASSQGTGSLTDTQYF. CDR3 nucleotide sequence: TGCGCCAGCAGCCAAGGGACCGGGAGTCTCACAGATACGCAGTATTTT.

This clonotype was recorded only once. J is TRBJ2-5 and V is TRBV7-9, with D perhaps matching TRBD1 (6 bases). Deletions cut 8 bases from V and 2 bases from J, with 18 bases between. CDR3 length: 15 residues. From germline, CDR1 is SEHNR and CDR2 FQNEAQ (reference sequence). The CDR3 loop is CASGDYRDIQETQYF. Here the CDR3 DNA reads TGTGCCAGCGGGGATTACCGGGACATACAAGAGACCCAGTACTTC.

The chain couples TRBV4-1 to TRBJ2-5; 8 bases fit TRBD1. The CDR3 is made up of 15 amino acids. Germline CDR1 MGHRA, CDR2 YSYEKL. V was pared by 6 bases and J by 4 bases, with 10 bases of the junction left unmatched. The chain's CDR3 is CASRLELTGGETQYF. DNA of the CDR3: TGCGCCAGCAGGCTCGAACTTACAGGGGGAGAGACCCAGTACTTC.

This chain links TRBV3-1 with TRBJ2-1; the D gene is possibly TRBD1 (5 bases). The V gene's germline CDR1 is LGHDT and CDR2 YNNKEL (reference sequence). The CDR3 contains 15 residues. Trimming took off 5 bases at V and 6 bases at J, with 17 bases between the two ends. CDR3 sequence reads: CASSKTRQMSNEQFF. The CDR3 nucleotides read TGTGCCAGCAGCAAAACCCGACAGATGTCCAATGAGCAGTTCTTC.

V and J are TRBV7-9 and TRBJ1-5, with 9 bases matching TRBD1. The CDR3 length is 14 residues. Unmatched junction bases numbered 1, after V lost 3 bases and J lost 4 bases. The germline V gene encodes CDR1 SEHNR and CDR2 FQNEAQ (reference sequence). DNA of the CDR3: TGTGCCAGCAGCTTTGGGACAGGGAATCAGCCCCAGCATTTT. The encoded protein is CASSFGTGNQPQHF. The variable domain in full, with the rest retrieved from reference TRBV7-9 and TRBJ1-5, is DTGVSQNPRHKITKRGQNVTFRCDPISEHNRLYWYRQTLGQGPEFLTYFQNEAQLEKSRLLSDRFSAERPKGSFSTLEIQRTEQGDSAMYLCASSFGTGNQPQHFGDGTRLSIL.

The chain links TRBV19 to TRBJ1-4; D is possibly TRBD1 (5 bases). The germline V and J ends were trimmed by 2 bases and 7 bases, with 14 bases remaining between them. The CDR3 spans 15 residues. CDR1 is LNHDA, CDR2 SQIVND, per germline (reference sequence). The CDR3 nucleotides read TGTGCCAGTAGTATAATGGCGACAGTGTTTGAAAAACTGTTTTTT. Translation: CASSIMATVFEKLFF.

Written as DNA, the CDR3 is TGTGCCAGCAGTATCGGGACAGAGGGCTCTGGAAACACCATATATTTT. This translates into CASSIGTEGSGNTIYF. The genes are TRBV27 and TRBJ1-3; 7 nucleotides line up with TRBD1. J lost 0 bases, V lost 5 bases, and 7 bases had no gene match. Germline V gene data show CDR1 as MNHEY and CDR2 as SMNVEV (reference sequence). The CDR3 covers 16 residues.

The chain is built from TRBV19 and TRBJ2-7, with TRBD2 identical over 13 bases. CDR1 is LNHDA, CDR2 SQIVND, per germline (reference sequence). The CDR3 consists of 14 residues. J lost 3 bases, V lost 9 bases, and 5 bases had no gene match. This CDR3 reads CASGLAGANYEQYF. The CDR3 region has the DNA TGTGCCAGCGGACTAGCGGGGGCAAACTACGAGCAGTACTTC.

The genes are TRBV19 and TRBJ2-1; 8 bases match TRBD1. Per germline, CDR1 LNHDA and CDR2 SQIVND (reference sequence). V trimming: 5 bases; J trimming: 2 bases; junction bases outside the gene matches: 2. The CDR3 totals 14 residues. The CDR3 protein is CASSDRGPYNEQFF. CDR3 nucleotide sequence: TGTGCCAGTAGTGACAGGGGTCCCTACAATGAGCAGTTCTTC.

This chain uses TRBV4-3 with TRBJ2-5; tentatively, D is TRBD1 (6 bases). V dropped 4 bases and J dropped 2 bases, with 14 bases sitting between them. The CDR3 consists of 15 residues. Germline values: CDR1 LGHNA, CDR2 YSLEER. CDR3 amino acids: CASSPLLDRQETQYF. As DNA, the CDR3 is TGCGCCAGCAGCCCGCTGCTTGACAGGCAAGAGACCCAGTACTTC.

This chain uses TRBV20-1 with TRBJ2-7, with 12 bases lining up with TRBD2. CDR1 DFQATT and CDR2 SNEGSKA come from the germline V gene (reference sequence). This CDR3 comprises 16 residues. J gave up 3 bases and V 4 bases, and 10 bases lay outside the gene matches. CDR3 sequence reads: CSAKSPPTSGSYEQYF. In DNA form, the CDR3 reads TGCAGTGCTAAGTCCCCCCCGACTAGCGGGAGCTACGAGCAGTACTTC.

The rearrangement joins TRBV24-1 to TRBJ1-5, with D uncertain. The V gene lost 4 bases and the J gene lost 3 bases, with 6 bases spanning the gap. This CDR3 is built from 13 residues. Germline V gives CDR1 KGHDR, CDR2 SFDVKD. In nucleotides, the CDR3 is TGTGCCACCAGTGAGGGTTTCAATCAGCCCCAGCATTTT. Its translation is CATSEGFNQPQHF.